Listed here is a single T cell receptor beta chain. This sample is part of a study of CD8 T cells in Susac syndrome. In germline, CDR1 is GTSNPN, CDR2 SVGIG (reference sequence). The CDR3 spans 12 residues. The V end lost 3 bases, the J end lost 4 bases, and 9 bases lay between the germline ends. RNA, at about 0.45 to 1 ug, was reverse transcribed with random hexamers. A single record per CDR3 protein comes from TCRdb applying MiXCR to the immunoSEQ multiplex PCR reads. In the table there are around 200,000 distinct CDR3 sequences, about 94% of which are singletons. Specimen: CD8+ T cells from PBMCs. This TCR derives from a human donor with multiple sclerosis. The V and J genes are TRBV30 and TRBJ2-5; D uncertain. The CDR3: CAWSDAGETQYF. CDR3 in DNA: TGTGCCTGGAGCGACGCAGGAGAGACCCAGTACTTC.